The sequence of this T cell receptor (beta chain) was determined in a study of cytomegalovirus exposure and HLA in healthy donors. The study's findings and limits: Relative to the approximately 700-donor mean, N-insertions were reportedly fewer in an Asian-associated ancestry cluster in a later analysis. Under in vitro conditions, three CMV-associated chains were confirmed as specific for CMV antigens. The authors listed about 170 TCR beta chains as cytomegalovirus-associated.

This PCR relied on a set of 60 Vbeta primers and 13 Jbeta primers. How the authors handled the data: Unique TCR beta chains numbered approximately 80 million in a later analysis, with around 12 million shared. The assay was immunoSEQ multiplex PCR, and TCRdb's table has in-frame clones only and misses some. That table furnishes V, J and clone size, whereas the DNA furnished D and trimming. The repertoire holds tens of thousands of clones, with 55% to 80% as singletons. V lost 3 bases and J lost 7, with 10 bases in between. This CDR3 is built from 13 residues. The germline V gene encodes CDR1 MNHEY and CDR2 SMNVEV (reference sequence). This clone was recorded only once. Its antigen is not known.

The sequenced sample consisted of PBMCs. The V and J genes are TRBV27 and TRBJ1-5; D is perhaps TRBD1 (6 bases). The source of this sequence is a woman aged 50 to 65 in good health and CMV-seropositive. The CDR3 spells CASSLGGGQPQHF. CDR3 DNA sequence: TGTGCCAGCAGTTTGGGGGGGGGCCAGCCCCAGCATTTT.